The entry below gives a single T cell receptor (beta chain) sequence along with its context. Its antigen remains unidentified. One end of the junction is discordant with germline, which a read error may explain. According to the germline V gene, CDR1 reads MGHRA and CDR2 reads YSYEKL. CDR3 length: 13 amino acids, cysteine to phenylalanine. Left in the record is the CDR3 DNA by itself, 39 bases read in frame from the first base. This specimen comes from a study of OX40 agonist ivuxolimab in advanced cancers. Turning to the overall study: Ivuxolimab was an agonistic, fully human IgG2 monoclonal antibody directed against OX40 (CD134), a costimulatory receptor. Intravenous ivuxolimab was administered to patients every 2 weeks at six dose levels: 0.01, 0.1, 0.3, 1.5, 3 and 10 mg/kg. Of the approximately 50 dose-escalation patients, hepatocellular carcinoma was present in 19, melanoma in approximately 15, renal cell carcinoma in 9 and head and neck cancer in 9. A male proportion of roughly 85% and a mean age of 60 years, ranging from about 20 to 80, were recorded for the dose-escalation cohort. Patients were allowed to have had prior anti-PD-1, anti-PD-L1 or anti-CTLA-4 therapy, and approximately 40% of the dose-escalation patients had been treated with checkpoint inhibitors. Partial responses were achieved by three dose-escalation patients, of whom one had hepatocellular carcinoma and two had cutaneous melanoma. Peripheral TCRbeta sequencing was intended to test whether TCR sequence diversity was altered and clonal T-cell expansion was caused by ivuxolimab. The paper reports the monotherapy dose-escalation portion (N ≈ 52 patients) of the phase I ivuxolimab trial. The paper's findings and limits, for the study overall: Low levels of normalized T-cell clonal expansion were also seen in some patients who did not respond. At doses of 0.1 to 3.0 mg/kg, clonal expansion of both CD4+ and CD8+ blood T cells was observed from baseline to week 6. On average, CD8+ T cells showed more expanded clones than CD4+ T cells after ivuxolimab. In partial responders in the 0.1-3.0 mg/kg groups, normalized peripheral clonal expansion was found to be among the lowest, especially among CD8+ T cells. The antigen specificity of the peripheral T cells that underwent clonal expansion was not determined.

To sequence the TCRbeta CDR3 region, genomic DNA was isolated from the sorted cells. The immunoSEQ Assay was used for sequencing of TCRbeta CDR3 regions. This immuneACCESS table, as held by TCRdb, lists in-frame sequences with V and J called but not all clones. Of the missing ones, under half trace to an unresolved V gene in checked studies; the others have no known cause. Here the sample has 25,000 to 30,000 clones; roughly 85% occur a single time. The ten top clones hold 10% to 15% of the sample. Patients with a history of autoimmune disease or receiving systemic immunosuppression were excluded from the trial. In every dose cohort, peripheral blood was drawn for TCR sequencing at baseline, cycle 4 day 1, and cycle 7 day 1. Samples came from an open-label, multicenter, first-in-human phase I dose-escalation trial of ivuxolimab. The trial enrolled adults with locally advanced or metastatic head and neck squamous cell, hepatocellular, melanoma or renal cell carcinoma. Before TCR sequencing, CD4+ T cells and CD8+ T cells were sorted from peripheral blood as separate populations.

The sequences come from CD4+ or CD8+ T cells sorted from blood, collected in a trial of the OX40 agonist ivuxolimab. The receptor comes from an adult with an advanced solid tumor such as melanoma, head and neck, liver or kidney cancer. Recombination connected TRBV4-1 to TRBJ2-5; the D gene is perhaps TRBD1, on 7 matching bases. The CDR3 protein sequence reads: CASSQGGRGTQYF. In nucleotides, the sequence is TGTGCCAGCAGCCAGGGGGGCCGGGGGACCCAGTACTTC.